This T cell receptor (beta chain) came from a study of T-cell memory formation after mild COVID-19. Study overall: Clustering of TCRs was largely donor specific.

TCRalpha and TCRbeta libraries used 5'RACE with constant-segment primers and UMIs. A single record per CDR3 protein comes from TCRdb applying MiXCR to the 5' RACE reads. The data show about 170,000 distinct CDR3 sequences, with 10% to 15% seen just once and approximately 3.4% held by the top ten. With respect to this clonotype: No antigen is known for it.

There are 15 residues in the CDR3. The V segment lost 3 bases and the J segment 2 bases; nucleotides outside the gene matches: 5. Germline CDR1 and CDR2: KGHSH and LQKENI. Findings and caveats of the study: Later expanders leaned CD4+, whereas day 15 to 85 contracting clones were balanced CD4/CD8.

The TCR originated in a man aged 18 to 30 who had mild COVID-19 (a few samples of this study predate the infection). Cell type and time point are not known. The source material was PBMCs or a T cell subset sorted from them (not recorded which). The rearrangement uses TRBV18 and TRBJ1-2, with 8 bases that match TRBD1. CDR3 bases: TGTGCCAGCTCACCCGCCGGGACAGGAAACTATGGCTACACCTTC. Amino acids: CASSPAGTGNYGYTF.